One sample yielded the 13 T cell receptor beta chains listed below, sequenced in a study of T cell responses to AZD1222 COVID-19 vaccine. Clones were read by immunoSEQ multiplex PCR, and TCRdb kept only the in-frame ones, dropping some. There are about 150,000 clones in the sample; over 70% occur only once, and approximately 9% lies in the top ten. The sample in question was peripheral blood, obtained 28 days after the second AZD1222 dose. All receptors derive from an adult who received the AZD1222 COVID-19 vaccine.

The CDR3 is CASSLGDTRSYEQYF. The CDR3 DNA sequence: TGTGCCAGCAGTTTAGGGGACACCCGGTCCTACGAGCAGTACTTC. The genes are TRBV27 and TRBJ2-7; a possible D gene is TRBD1 (6 bases). Germline loops: CDR1 MNHEY, CDR2 SMNVEV (reference sequence). This CDR3 comprises 15 residues. With 2 bases removed from V and 1 base from J, the gap between germline ends came to 12 bases.

The chain couples TRBV1 to TRBJ2-5; the table's D call TRBD2 went unverified against the DNA. TRBV1 is annotated as a pseudogene. The CDR3 sequence is 15 residues long. The CDR3 loop reads CTSIGTSGRRETQYF. The CDR3 region has the DNA TGCACCAGCATAGGGACTAGCGGGAGGAGAGAGACCCAGTACTTC.

The V call is TRBV7-9, the J call TRBJ1-4; D not resolved. The CDR3 sequence is 14 residues long. V was trimmed by 3 bases and J by 7 bases, leaving 12 bases between them. Germline CDR1 SEHNR, CDR2 FQNEAQ (reference sequence). CDR3 in DNA: TGTGCCAGCAGCTTCAGCAGGAATGGTGAAAAACTGTTTTTT. Translation: CASSFSRNGEKLFF.

The genes are TRBV7-9 and TRBJ1-4; 7 nucleotides match TRBD1. Germline CDR1 reads SEHNR; CDR2 reads FQNEAQ (reference sequence). Unmatched junction bases numbered 2, after V lost 5 bases and J lost 8 bases. The CDR3 runs 12 residues. CDR3 sequence: CASSQGGEKLFF. DNA for the CDR3: TGTGCCAGCAGCCAGGGGGGAGAAAAACTGTTTTTT.

The CDR3 nucleotides read TGTGCCAGCAGCCTAGGGGGGGGCCCTGGCTACACCTTC. This translates into CASSLGGGPGYTF. This rearrangement joins TRBV28 to TRBJ1-2, with a tentative D call TRBD1 (6 bases). Germline V gene sequence: CDR1 MDHEN, CDR2 SYDVKM. Trimming removed 6 bases from V and 7 bases from J, with 15 bases in between. This CDR3 has 13 amino acids.

This chain joins TRBV5-4 and TRBJ2-1, with TRBD1 matching 11 bases. CDR1 and CDR2 from the germline V gene are SGHNT and YYREEE (reference sequence). The CDR3 has 17 amino acids. V shed 2 bases and J 5 bases; nucleotides not matched to a gene: 9. This CDR3 is CASSFRRPGQGDNEQFF. CDR3 bases: TGTGCCAGCAGCTTTCGCCGACCGGGACAGGGGGACAATGAGCAGTTCTTC.

This clone was seen a few times. The chain couples TRBV6-2 or TRBV6-3 to TRBJ2-7; the D gene is possibly TRBD2 (5 bases). CDR1 and CDR2 (germline): MNHEY, SVGEGT. The CDR3 sequence is 14 residues long. V shed 2 bases and J shed 1 base, with 9 bases lying between them. CDR3 nucleotide sequence: TGTGCCAGCAGTTACCGGGGAGCGTCCTACGAGCAGTACTTC. It is translated as CASSYRGASYEQYF.

The V gene is TRBV10-3, the J gene TRBJ1-5; 7 bases are shared with TRBD1. From germline, CDR1 is ENHRY and CDR2 SYGVKD. CDR3 length equals 12 residues. Trimming at V came to 10 bases and at J to 7 bases, leaving 7 bases not matched to a gene. CDR3 amino acids: CATRQGGQPQHF. CDR3 DNA: TGTGCCACCCGACAGGGAGGCCAGCCCCAGCATTTT.

V and J are TRBV2 and TRBJ1-1; D gene unclear. Trimming took 4 bases from V and 1 from J, leaving 10 bases between them. The V gene's germline CDR1 is SNHLY and CDR2 FYNNEI. CDR3 size: 14 residues. CDR3 DNA: TGTGCCAGCAGTGGTTCCCGAACGAACACTGAAGCTTTCTTT. This encodes CASSGSRTNTEAFF.

The V and J genes are TRBV18 and TRBJ1-1; weak D call: TRBD1 (6 bases). Trimming shortened V by 6 bases and J by 4 bases, and 18 bases separated the two germline ends. CDR1 KGHSH and CDR2 LQKENI come from the germline V gene. The CDR3 is 15 amino acids. In DNA, the CDR3 is TGTGCCAGCTCGAACCAGGGTCAGGGGAGCACTGAAGCTTTCTTT. It encodes CASSNQGQGSTEAFF.

The chain links TRBV19 to TRBJ1-5; the D is unclear. The ends were cut back, 4 bases at V and 4 bases at J, with 8 bases in the middle. The CDR3 is 13 residues long. Germline CDR1 reads LNHDA; CDR2 reads SQIVND (reference sequence). CDR3 protein: CASSKFTNQPQHF. The DNA for the CDR3 is TGTGCCAGTAGTAAGTTCACGAATCAGCCCCAGCATTTT. Filled out from reference TRBV19 and TRBJ1-5, the complete variable domain reads DGGITQSPKYLFRKEGQNVTLSCEQNLNHDAMYWYRQDPGQGLRLIYYSQIVNDFQKGDIAEGYSVSREKKESFPLTVTSAQKNPTAFYLCASSKFTNQPQHFGDGTRLSIL.

The chain couples TRBV28 to TRBJ2-7, with 12 nucleotides matching TRBD1. Looked up from germline, CDR1 is MDHEN and CDR2 is SYDVKM. The CDR3 is 16 residues long. V shed 5 bases, J shed 4 bases, and the junction held 9 bases outside the gene matches. The CDR3 spells CASSGRDRGQIYEQYF. CDR3 nucleotides: TGTGCCAGCAGTGGCCGGGACAGGGGGCAAATTTACGAGCAGTACTTC.

This clone was found once. This chain connects TRBV28 to TRBJ1-1; D gene unclear. The germline V gene has CDR1 MDHEN and CDR2 SYDVKM. The CDR3 loop spans 16 amino acids. V lost 2 bases and J lost 2, with 15 bases in between. CDR3 sequence reads: CASSLIPGSGNTEAFF. CDR3 DNA: TGTGCCAGCAGTTTAATCCCCGGGTCGGGAAACACTGAAGCTTTCTTT.